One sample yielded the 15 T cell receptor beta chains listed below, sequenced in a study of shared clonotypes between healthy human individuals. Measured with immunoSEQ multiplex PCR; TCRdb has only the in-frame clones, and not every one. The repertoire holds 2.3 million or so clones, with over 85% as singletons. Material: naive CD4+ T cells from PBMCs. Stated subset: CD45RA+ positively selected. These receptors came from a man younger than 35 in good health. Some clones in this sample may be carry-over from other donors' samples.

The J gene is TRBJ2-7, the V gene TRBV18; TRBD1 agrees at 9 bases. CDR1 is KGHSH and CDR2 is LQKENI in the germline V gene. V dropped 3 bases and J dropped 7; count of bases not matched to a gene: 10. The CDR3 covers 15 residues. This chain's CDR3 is CASSPEQGARREQYF. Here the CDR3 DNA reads TGTGCCAGCTCACCGGAACAGGGGGCGCGAAGGGAGCAGTACTTC. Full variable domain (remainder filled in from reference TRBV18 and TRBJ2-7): NAGVMQNPRHLVRRRGQEARLRCSPMKGHSHVYWYRQLPEEGLKFMVYLQKENIIDESGMPKERFSAEFPKEGPSILRIQQVVRGDSAAYFCASSPEQGARREQYFGPGTRLTVT.

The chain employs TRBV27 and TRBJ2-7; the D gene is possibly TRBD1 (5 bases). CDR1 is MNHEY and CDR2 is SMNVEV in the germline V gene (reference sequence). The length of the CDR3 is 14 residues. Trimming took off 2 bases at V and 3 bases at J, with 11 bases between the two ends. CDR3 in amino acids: CASSLVGPVYEQYF. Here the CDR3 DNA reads TGTGCCAGCAGTTTAGTGGGGCCCGTCTACGAGCAGTACTTC.

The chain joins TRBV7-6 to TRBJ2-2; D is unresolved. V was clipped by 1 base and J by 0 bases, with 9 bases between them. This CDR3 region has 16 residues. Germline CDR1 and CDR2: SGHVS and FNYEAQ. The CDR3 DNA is TGTGCCAGCAGCTTAGTGGCTACCGCGAACACCGGGGAGCTGTTTTTT. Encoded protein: CASSLVATANTGELFF.

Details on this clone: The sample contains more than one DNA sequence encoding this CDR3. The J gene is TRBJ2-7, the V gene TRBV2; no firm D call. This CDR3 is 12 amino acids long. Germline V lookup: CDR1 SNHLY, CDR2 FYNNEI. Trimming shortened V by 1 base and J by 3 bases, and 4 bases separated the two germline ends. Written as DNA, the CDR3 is TGTGCCAGCAGTGAAGGGGTCTACGAGCAGTACTTC. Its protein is CASSEGVYEQYF.

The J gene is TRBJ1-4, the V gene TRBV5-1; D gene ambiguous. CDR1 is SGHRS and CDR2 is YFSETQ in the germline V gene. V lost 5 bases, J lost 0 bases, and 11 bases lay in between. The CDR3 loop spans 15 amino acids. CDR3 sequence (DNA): TGCGCCAGCAGTGTGATGGGAGCAACTAATGAAAAACTGTTTTTT. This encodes CASSVMGATNEKLFF.

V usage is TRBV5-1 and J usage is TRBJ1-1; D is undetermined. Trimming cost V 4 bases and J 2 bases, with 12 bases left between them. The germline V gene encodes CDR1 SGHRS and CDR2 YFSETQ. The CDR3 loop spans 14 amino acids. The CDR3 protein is CASSIGLINTEAFF. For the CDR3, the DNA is TGCGCCAGCAGCATAGGACTGATAAACACTGAAGCTTTCTTT.

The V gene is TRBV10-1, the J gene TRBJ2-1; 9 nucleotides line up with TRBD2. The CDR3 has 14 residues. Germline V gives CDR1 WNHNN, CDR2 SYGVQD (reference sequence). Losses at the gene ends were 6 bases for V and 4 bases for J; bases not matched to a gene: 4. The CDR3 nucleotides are TGCGCCAGCAGCCTAGCGGGATCGTACAATGAGCAGTTCTTC. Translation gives CASSLAGSYNEQFF.

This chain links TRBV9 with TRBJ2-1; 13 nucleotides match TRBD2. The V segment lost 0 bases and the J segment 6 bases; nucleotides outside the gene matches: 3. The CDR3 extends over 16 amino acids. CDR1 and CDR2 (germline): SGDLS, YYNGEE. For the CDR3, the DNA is TGTGCCAGCAGCGTAGTAGGGACTAGCGGGATCAATGAGCAGTTCTTC. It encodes CASSVVGTSGINEQFF.

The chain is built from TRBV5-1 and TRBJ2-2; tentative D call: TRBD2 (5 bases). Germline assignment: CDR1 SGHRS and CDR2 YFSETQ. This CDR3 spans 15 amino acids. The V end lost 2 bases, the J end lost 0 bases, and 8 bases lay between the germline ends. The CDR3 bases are TGCGCCAGCAGCTTCCTAGCCCCGAACACCGGGGAGCTGTTTTTT. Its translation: CASSFLAPNTGELFF.

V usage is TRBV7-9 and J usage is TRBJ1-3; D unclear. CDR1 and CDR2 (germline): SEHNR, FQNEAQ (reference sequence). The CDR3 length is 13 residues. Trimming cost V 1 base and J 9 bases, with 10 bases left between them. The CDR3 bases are TGTGCCAGCAGCTTAGAATTAGGGAGCACCATATATTTT. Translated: CASSLELGSTIYF.

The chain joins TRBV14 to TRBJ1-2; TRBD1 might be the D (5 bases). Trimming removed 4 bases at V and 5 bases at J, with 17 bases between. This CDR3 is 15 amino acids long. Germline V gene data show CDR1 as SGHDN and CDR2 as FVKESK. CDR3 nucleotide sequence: TGTGCCAGCAGCCGCACCTGGGACGGGCCTTATGGCTACACCTTC. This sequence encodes CASSRTWDGPYGYTF.

The CDR3 is CASSPNGRDRVWYGYTF. The DNA for the CDR3 is TGCGCCAGCAGCCCGAACGGCCGGGACAGGGTTTGGTATGGCTACACCTTC. V usage is TRBV5-1 and J usage is TRBJ1-2; 9 bases are a match to TRBD1. The CDR3 is 17 residues long. Looked up from germline, CDR1 is SGHRS and CDR2 is YFSETQ. The trim removed 4 bases at V and 5 bases at J, leaving 15 bases unmatched.

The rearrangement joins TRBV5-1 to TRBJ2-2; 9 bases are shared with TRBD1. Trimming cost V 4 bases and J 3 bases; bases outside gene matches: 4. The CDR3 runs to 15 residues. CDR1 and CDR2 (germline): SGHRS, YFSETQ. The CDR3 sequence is CASSHGQGYTGELFF. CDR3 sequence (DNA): TGCGCCAGCAGCCATGGACAGGGGTACACCGGGGAGCTGTTTTTT. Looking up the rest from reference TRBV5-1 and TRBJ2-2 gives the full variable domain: KAGVTQTPRYLIKTRGQQVTLSCSPISGHRSVSWYQQTPGQGLQFLFEYFSETQRNKGNFPGRFSGRQFSNSRSEMNVSTLELGDSALYLCASSHGQGYTGELFFGEGSRLTVL.

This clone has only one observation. CDR3 loop: CASSPGTGFNNGYTF. As DNA, the CDR3 is TGTGCCAGCAGCCCCGGGACAGGGTTCAACAATGGCTACACCTTC. This chain joins TRBV28 and TRBJ1-2, with 9 bases aligning to TRBD1. There are 15 residues in the CDR3. Germline CDR1 and CDR2: MDHEN and SYDVKM. The trim removed 6 bases at V and 6 bases at J, leaving 11 bases unmatched.

The CDR3 DNA follows: TGTGCCAGCAGCTTAGTGACTAGCGGTTATAGCTCCTACGAGCAGTACTTC. It encodes CASSLVTSGYSSYEQYF. This chain joins TRBV7-2 and TRBJ2-7, with 9 bases identical to TRBD2. The CDR3 length is 17 residues. V gave up 1 base and J gave up 0 bases; unmatched junction bases: 7. Germline CDR1 SGHTA, CDR2 FQGNSA.